Following are 15 T cell receptor beta chains from one sample sequenced in a study of blood T cell repertoires in COVID-19. Measured with immunoSEQ multiplex PCR; TCRdb has only the in-frame clones, and not every one. The repertoire holds 4,500 to 5,500 clones, with approximately 71% as singletons. Sequencing input: peripheral blood. The receptor source for this set is a human donor in a cohort sampled during active COVID-19.

In this sample, this clone turned up a few times. The gene calls are TRBV28 and TRBJ1-5; 8 bases match TRBD1. The CDR3 contains 15 residues. Germline V gene sequence: CDR1 MDHEN, CDR2 SYDVKM. Trimming took 5 bases from V and 9 from J; bases not matched to a gene: 12. CDR3 bases: TGTGCCAGCAGTCTAGAAGACAGGGGCAGGGGGCCCCAGCATTTT. This translates into CASSLEDRGRGPQHF.

The chain combines TRBV4-3 with TRBJ2-2; 7 bases fit TRBD2. The CDR3 runs 17 residues. V gave up 0 bases and J gave up 1 base; unmatched junction bases: 5. The germline gives CDR1 LGHNA, CDR2 YSLEER. DNA of the CDR3: TGCGCCAGCAGCCAAGAGGTGGGCGGGGGGAACACCGGGGAGCTGTTTTTT. Its protein is CASSQEVGGGNTGELFF.

This clone has just a few counts. The J gene is TRBJ1-1, the V gene TRBV10-3, with 7 bases lining up with TRBD1. This CDR3 spans 15 amino acids. V lost 3 bases and J lost 0; bases outside the gene matches: 4. Per the germline V gene, CDR1 is ENHRY and CDR2 is SYGVKD. CDR3 in DNA: TGTGCCATCAGTGAAGGGACAGCCGTGAACACTGAAGCTTTCTTT. Encoded protein: CAISEGTAVNTEAFF.

The gene calls are TRBV6-6 and TRBJ1-5; D is undetermined. V was pared by 2 bases and J by 6 bases, with 14 bases between. This CDR3 spans 15 amino acids. Germline V gene lookup returns CDR1 MNHNY and CDR2 SVGAGI (reference sequence). Here the CDR3 reads CASSYLTAQSQPQHF. The CDR3 nucleotides are TGTGCCAGCAGTTACCTAACAGCACAAAGTCAGCCCCAGCATTTT.

V and J are TRBV6-5 and TRBJ2-7, with a weak D call TRBD1 (6 bases). V lost 7 bases and J lost 7, with 20 bases in between. CDR3 length equals 14 residues. Germline loops: CDR1 MNHEY, CDR2 SVGAGI. This CDR3 reads CASTPGGGEGEQYF. CDR3 sequence (DNA): TGTGCCAGCACCCCAGGTGGGGGCGAAGGGGAGCAGTACTTC.

CDR3 region: CASSLNNRGGNTEAFF. CDR3 DNA sequence: TGCGCCAGCAGCTTGAATAACAGGGGTGGGAACACTGAAGCTTTCTTT. The chain links TRBV5-1 to TRBJ1-1; 7 bases are a match to TRBD1. Germline CDR1 and CDR2: SGHRS and YFSETQ. This CDR3 contains 16 residues. V trimming: 1 base; J trimming: 1 base; junction bases outside the gene matches: 7.

The rearrangement links TRBV5-4 to TRBJ2-5, with 8 nucleotides matching TRBD1. Germline-derived CDR1 and CDR2 are SGHNT and YYREEE (reference sequence). The V segment lost 4 bases and the J segment 3 bases; nucleotides outside the gene matches: 2. This CDR3 comprises 13 residues. CDR3 residues: CASSLTGEETQYF. CDR3 coding DNA: TGTGCCAGCAGCCTGACAGGGGAAGAGACCCAGTACTTC.

The chain has TRBV29-1 and TRBJ1-4; 7 bases are a match to TRBD1. CDR3 size: 13 residues. Germline-derived CDR1 and CDR2 are SQVTM and ANQGSEA. V dropped 4 bases and J dropped 8; count of bases not matched to a gene: 7. The CDR3 sequence is CSVGGGIGEKLFF. The CDR3 nucleotides are TGCAGCGTTGGAGGGGGCATTGGGGAAAAACTGTTTTTT.

The chain combines TRBV4-1 with TRBJ1-1; D perhaps matches TRBD1 (6 bases). Trimming took 4 bases from V and 0 from J, leaving 15 bases between them. The CDR3 length is 16 residues. The germline V gene encodes CDR1 MGHRA and CDR2 YSYEKL. The chain's CDR3 is CASSRETGAMNTEAFF. CDR3 nucleotide sequence: TGCGCCAGCAGCCGAGAGACAGGCGCGATGAACACTGAAGCTTTCTTT.

The CDR3 loop is CASSLQGQETQYF. CDR3 nucleotide sequence: TGTGCCAGCAGCTTACAGGGCCAAGAGACCCAGTACTTC. This chain uses TRBV7-3 with TRBJ2-5; tentatively, D is TRBD1 (5 bases). Germline V gives CDR1 SGHTA, CDR2 FQGTGA. Trimming stripped 2 bases from V and 1 base from J, with 5 bases between. This CDR3 has 13 residues. Using reference TRBV7-3 and TRBJ2-5 for the parts outside the CDR3, the full variable domain is GAGVSQTPSNKVTEKGKYVELRCDPISGHTALYWYRQSLGQGPEFLIYFQGTGAADDSGLPNDRFFAVRPEGSVSTLKIQRTERGDSAVYLCASSLQGQETQYFGPGTRLLVL.

The chain joins TRBV5-1 to TRBJ2-7; 11 nucleotides match TRBD1. The CDR3 spans 14 residues. The V and J ends lost 3 bases and 5 bases, in that order; junction bases with no gene match: 4. Germline V gene sequence: CDR1 SGHRS, CDR2 YFSETQ. The CDR3 coding sequence is TGCGCCAGCAGCTCCGGACAGGGGGCACACGAGCAGTACTTC. It codes for CASSSGQGAHEQYF.

The chain uses TRBV19 and TRBJ2-3; D may be TRBD2 (6 bases). V lost 7 bases, J lost 5 bases, and 13 bases lay in between. The CDR3 sequence is 13 residues long. Germline lookup yields CDR1 LNHDA and CDR2 SQIVND (reference sequence). This chain's CDR3 is CASTGQGGDTQYF. CDR3 DNA sequence: TGTGCCAGTACTGGGCAGGGAGGAGATACGCAGTATTTT.

In this sample, this clone is hyperexpanded. The chain uses TRBV15 and TRBJ1-5; D is undetermined. CDR1 is LNHNV and CDR2 is YYDKDF in the germline V gene (reference sequence). Trimming left V 0 bases short and J 0 bases short, with 6 bases between. This CDR3 is 15 amino acids long. The CDR3 is CATSRETSSNQPQHF. In DNA form, the CDR3 reads TGTGCCACCAGCAGAGAGACAAGTAGCAATCAGCCCCAGCATTTT.

The V call is TRBV19, the J call TRBJ1-2; D is unclear. The CDR3 length is 14 residues. Trimming stripped 11 bases from V and 1 base from J, with 17 bases between. Germline V gene data show CDR1 as LNHDA and CDR2 as SQIVND (reference sequence). In nucleotides, the CDR3 is TGTGCCTCAACTGGGAGGACGGATAACTATGGCTACACCTTC. This translates into CASTGRTDNYGYTF. The entire variable domain, with the rest obtained from reference TRBV19 and TRBJ1-2, is as follows: DGGITQSPKYLFRKEGQNVTLSCEQNLNHDAMYWYRQDPGQGLRLIYYSQIVNDFQKGDIAEGYSVSREKKESFPLTVTSAQKNPTAFYLCASTGRTDNYGYTFGSGTRLTVV.

This clone has only one observation. The rearrangement links TRBV6-2 or TRBV6-3 to TRBJ2-2, with D tentatively TRBD2 (6 bases). Germline CDR1 and CDR2: MNHEY and SVGEGT. The CDR3 consists of 17 residues. The ends were cut back, 2 bases at V and 2 bases at J, with 15 bases in the middle. CDR3 region: CASSYTLGRGNTGELFF. The CDR3 DNA is TGTGCCAGCAGTTACACTCTAGGGCGGGGTAACACCGGGGAGCTGTTTTTT.